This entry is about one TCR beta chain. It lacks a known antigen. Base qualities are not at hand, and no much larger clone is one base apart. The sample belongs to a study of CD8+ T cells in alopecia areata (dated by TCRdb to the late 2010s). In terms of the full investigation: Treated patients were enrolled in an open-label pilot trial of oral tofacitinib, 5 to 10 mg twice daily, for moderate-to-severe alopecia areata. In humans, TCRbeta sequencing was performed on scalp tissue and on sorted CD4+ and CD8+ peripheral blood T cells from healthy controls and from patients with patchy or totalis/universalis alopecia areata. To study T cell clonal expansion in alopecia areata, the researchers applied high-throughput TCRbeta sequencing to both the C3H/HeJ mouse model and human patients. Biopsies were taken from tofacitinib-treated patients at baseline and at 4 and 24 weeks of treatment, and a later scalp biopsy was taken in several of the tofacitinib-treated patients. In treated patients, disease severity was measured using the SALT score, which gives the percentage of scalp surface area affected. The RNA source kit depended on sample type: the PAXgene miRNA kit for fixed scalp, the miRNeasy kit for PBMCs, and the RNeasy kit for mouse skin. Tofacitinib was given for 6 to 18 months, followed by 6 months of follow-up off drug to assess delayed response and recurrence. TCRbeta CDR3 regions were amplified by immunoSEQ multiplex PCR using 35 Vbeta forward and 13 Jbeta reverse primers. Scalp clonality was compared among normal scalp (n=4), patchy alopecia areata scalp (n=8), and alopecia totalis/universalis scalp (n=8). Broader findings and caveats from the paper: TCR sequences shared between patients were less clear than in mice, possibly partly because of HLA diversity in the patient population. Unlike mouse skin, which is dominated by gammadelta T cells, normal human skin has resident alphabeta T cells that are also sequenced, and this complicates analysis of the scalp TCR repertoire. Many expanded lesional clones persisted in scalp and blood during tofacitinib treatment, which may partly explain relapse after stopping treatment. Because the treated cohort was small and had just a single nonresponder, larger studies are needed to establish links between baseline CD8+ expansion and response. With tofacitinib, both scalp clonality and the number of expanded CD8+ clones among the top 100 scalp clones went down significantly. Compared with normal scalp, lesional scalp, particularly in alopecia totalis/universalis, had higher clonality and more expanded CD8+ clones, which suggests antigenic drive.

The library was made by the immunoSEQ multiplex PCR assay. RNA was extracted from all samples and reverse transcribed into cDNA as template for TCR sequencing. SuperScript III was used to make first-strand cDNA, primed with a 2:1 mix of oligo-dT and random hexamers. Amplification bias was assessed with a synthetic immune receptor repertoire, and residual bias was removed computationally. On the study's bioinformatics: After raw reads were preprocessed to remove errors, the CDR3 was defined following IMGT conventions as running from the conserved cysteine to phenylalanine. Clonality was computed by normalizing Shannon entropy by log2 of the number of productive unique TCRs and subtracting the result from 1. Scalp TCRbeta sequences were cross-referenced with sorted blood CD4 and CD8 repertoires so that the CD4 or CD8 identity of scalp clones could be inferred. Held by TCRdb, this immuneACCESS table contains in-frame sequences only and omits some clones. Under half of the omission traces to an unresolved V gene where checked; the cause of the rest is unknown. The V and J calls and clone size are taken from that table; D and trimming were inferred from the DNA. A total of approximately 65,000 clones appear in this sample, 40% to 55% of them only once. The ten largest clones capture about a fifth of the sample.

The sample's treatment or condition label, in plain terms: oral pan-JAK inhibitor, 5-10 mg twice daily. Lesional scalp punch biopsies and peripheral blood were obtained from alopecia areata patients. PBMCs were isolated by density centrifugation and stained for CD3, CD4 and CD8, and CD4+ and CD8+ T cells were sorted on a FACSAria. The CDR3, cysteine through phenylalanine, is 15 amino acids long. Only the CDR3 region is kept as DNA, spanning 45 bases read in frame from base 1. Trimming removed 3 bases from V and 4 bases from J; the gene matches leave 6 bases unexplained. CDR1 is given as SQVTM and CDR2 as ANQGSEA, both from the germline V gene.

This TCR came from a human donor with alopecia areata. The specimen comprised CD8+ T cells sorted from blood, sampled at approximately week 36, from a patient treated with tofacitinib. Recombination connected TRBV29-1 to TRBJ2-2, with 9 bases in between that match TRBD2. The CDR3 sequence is CSVDASGASTGELFF. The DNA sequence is TGCAGCGTTGATGCTAGCGGGGCCAGCACCGGGGAGCTGTTTTTT.